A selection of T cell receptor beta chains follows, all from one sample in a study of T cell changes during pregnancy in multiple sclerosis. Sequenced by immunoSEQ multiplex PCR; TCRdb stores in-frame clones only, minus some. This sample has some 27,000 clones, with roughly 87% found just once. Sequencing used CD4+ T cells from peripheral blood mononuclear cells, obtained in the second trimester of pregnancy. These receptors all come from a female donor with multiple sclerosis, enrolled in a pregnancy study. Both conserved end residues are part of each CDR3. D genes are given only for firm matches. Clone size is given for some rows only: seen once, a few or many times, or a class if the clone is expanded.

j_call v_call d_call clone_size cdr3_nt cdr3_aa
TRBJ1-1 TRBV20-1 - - TGCAGTGAACAGCGGTACACTGAAGCTTTCTTT CSEQRYTEAFF
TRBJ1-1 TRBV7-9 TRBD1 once TGTGCCAGCAAAAGGGACAGGGTGAACACTGAAGCTTTCTTT CASKRDRVNTEAFF
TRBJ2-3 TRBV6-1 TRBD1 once TGTGCCACCAGGGGACAGCCAATAAGCACAGATACGCAGTATTTT CATRGQPISTDTQYF
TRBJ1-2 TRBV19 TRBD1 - TGTGCCAGTAGTTCCATCACAGGGGTTGGTGGCTACACCTTC CASSSITGVGGYTF
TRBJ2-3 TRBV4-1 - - TGCGCCAGCAGCCAAGGAATAGCAGATACGCAGTATTTT CASSQGIADTQYF
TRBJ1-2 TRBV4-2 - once TGTGCCAGCAGCCTTCTTACGACCGGGGGCTACACCTTC CASSLLTTGGYTF
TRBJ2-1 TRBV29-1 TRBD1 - TGCAGCGTCGACCCCCCGGGACAGGTGTTTTGGGAATACAATGAGCAGTTCTTC CSVDPPGQVFWEYNEQFF
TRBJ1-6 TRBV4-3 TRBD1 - TGCGCCAGCAGCCAAGAAGTCGGGGACAGGAATTCACCCCTCCACTTT CASSQEVGDRNSPLHF
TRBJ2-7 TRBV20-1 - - TGCAGTGCTTCCAAACAGGACGAGCAGTACTTC CSASKQDEQYF
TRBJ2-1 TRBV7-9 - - TGTGCCAGCAGTACCAGTCTAGCGTTCTACAATGAGCAGTTCTTC CASSTSLAFYNEQFF
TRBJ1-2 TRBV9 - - TGTGCCAGCAGCGTCGGCAGGGTGGGAGGCTACACCTTC CASSVGRVGGYTF
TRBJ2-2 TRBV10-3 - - TGTGCCATCAGTGAGTCGGAGCACACCGGGGAGCTGTTTTTT CAISESEHTGELFF
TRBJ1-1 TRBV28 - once TGTGCCAGCAGTACCCCGACGAGGGGGAGTATGTGTGCTTTCTTT CASSTPTRGSMCAFF
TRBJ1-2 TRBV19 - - TGTGCCAGTAAAACGACAGGCGCCCGTGGGGGCTACACCTTC CASKTTGARGGYTF
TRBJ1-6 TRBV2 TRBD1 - TGTGCCAGCACCAAGACAGGGTTGAATTCACCCCTCCACTTT CASTKTGLNSPLHF
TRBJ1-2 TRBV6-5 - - TGTGCCAGCAGTTACTCGTCCACGACAGTCTATGGCTACACCTTC CASSYSSTTVYGYTF
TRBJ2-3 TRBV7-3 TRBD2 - TGTGCCAGCAGCTTAATAGGGGGGACTAGCGGGGGGACAGATACGCAGTATTTT CASSLIGGTSGGTDTQYF
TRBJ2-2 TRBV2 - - TGTGCCAGCACCCCAACCCCGGGTGGCGGGGAGCTGTTTTTT CASTPTPGGGELFF
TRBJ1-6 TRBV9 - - TGTGCCAGCAGCGGGACAAGGCTGGTCGCTTCACCCCTCCACTTT CASSGTRLVASPLHF
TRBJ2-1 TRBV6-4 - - TGTGCCAGCACGAAAGAGGCCTGGAATGAGCAGTTCTTC CASTKEAWNEQFF
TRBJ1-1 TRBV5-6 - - TGTGCCAGCAGCTTGTATTCCGGGAGTACTGAAGCTTTCTTT CASSLYSGSTEAFF
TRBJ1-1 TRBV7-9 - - TGTGCCAGCATCCCCGACGGCGGCGCTGAAGCTTTCTTT CASIPDGGAEAFF
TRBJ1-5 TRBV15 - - TGTGCCACCAGCAGAGGGGTTTGGGACACCAATAATGGGCCCCAGCATTTT CATSRGVWDTNNGPQHF
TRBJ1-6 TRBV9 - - TGTGCCAGCAGCGTAGTAATCCGGCCAGGGGTCCAAAATTCACCCCTCCACTTT CASSVVIRPGVQNSPLHF
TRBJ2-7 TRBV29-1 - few TGCAGCGTTGAAGGGCAGGGTATCGAGCAGTACTTC CSVEGQGIEQYF
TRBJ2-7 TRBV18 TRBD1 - TGTGCCAGCTCAACCGGGACAGCTCCTTACGAGCAGTACTTC CASSTGTAPYEQYF
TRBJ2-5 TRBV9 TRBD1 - TGTGCCAGCAGTGCAAAAGGGGGCAGGGCAGTGGGTGAGACCCAGTACTTC CASSAKGGRAVGETQYF
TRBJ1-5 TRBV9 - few TGTGCCAGCAGCCAAGATAGTAGTCAGCCCCAGCATTTT CASSQDSSQPQHF
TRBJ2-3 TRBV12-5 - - TGTGCTAGTGGTCCAACGTCTGGGGGGATGGATACGCAGTATTTT CASGPTSGGMDTQYF
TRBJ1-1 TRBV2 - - TGTGCCACCAGACGCGTAAACACTGAAGCTTTCTTT CATRRVNTEAFF
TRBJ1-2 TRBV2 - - TGTGCCAGCAGCGCGACAGGCTTGGGATATGGCTACACCTTC CASSATGLGYGYTF
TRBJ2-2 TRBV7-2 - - TGTGCCAGCAGCTTGCCTAGTAGCGCCGGGGAGCTGTTTTTT CASSLPSSAGELFF
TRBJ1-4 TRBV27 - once TGTGCCAGCTCCCCATGGGGGGGCGGAAAACTGTTTTTT CASSPWGGGKLFF
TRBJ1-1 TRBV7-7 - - TGTGCTAGCAGCTCTGATATGAGCACTGAAGCTTTCTTT CASSSDMSTEAFF
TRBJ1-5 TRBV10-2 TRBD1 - TGCGCCAGCAGTGCCGGGACAGGGTATCAGCCCCAGCATTTT CASSAGTGYQPQHF
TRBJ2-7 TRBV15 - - TGTGCCACCAGCAGAGATCCAGTCATCGACGAGCAGTACTTC CATSRDPVIDEQYF
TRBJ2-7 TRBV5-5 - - TGTGCCAGCAGCTTCCTCCCAGGGGACGCCTACGAGCAGTACTTC CASSFLPGDAYEQYF
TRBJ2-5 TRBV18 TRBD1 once TGTGCCAGCTCACCTACAGGGGGCGAGGAGACCCAGTACTTC CASSPTGGEETQYF
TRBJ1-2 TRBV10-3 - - TGTGCCATCAGCTCAAAAGACAGATACGACACCTTC CAISSKDRYDTF
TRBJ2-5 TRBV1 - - TGCACCAGCAGCCAAGCTCCGGGAGGGGCGGGGGGAAGAGAGACCCAGTACTTC CTSSQAPGGAGGRETQYF
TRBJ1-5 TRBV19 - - TGTGCCAGTAGTATTGAAACAGGGTGGCAGCCCCAGCATTTT CASSIETGWQPQHF
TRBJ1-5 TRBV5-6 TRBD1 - TGTGCCAGCAGCCGGCTGGGACAGGCGAGTTATCAGCCCCAGCATTTT CASSRLGQASYQPQHF